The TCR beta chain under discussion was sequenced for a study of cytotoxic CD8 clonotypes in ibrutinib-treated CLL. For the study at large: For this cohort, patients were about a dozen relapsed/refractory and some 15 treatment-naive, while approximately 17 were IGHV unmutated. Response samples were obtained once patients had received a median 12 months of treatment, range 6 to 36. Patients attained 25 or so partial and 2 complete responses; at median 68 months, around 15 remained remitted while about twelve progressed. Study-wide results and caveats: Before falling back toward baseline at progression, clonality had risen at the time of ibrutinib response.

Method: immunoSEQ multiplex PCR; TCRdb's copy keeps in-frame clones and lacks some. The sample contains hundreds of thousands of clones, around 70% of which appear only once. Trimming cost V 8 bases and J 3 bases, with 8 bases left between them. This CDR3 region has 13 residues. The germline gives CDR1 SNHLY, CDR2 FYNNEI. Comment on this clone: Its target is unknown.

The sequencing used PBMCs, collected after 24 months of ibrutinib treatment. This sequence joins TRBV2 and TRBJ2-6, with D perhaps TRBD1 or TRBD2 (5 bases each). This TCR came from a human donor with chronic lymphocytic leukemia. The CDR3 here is CASRDLGANVLTF. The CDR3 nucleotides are TGTGCCAGCCGGGACCTTGGGGCCAACGTCCTGACTTTC.